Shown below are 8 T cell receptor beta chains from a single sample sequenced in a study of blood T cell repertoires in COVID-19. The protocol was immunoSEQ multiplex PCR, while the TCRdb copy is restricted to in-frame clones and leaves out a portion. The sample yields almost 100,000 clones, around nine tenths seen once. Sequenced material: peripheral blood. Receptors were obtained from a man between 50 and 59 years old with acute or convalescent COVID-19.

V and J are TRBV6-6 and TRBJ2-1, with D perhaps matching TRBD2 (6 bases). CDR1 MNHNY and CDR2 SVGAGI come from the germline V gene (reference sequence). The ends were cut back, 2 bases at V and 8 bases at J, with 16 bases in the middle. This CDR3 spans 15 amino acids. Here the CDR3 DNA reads TGTGCCAGCAGTTACGGGGGGTCAGTGGTCGATGAGCAGTTCTTC. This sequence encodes CASSYGGSVVDEQFF.

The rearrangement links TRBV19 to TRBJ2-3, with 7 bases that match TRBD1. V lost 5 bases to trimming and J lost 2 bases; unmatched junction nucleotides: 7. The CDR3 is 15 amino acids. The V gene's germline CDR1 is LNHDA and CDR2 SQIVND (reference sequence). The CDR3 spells CASSSGTAPTDTQYF. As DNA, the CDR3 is TGTGCCAGTAGTTCCGGGACAGCCCCCACAGATACGCAGTATTTT.

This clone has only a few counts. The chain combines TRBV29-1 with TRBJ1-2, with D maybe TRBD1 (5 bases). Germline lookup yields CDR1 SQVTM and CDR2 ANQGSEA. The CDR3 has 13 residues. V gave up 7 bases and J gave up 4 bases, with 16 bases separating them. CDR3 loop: CSAQGGDGYGYTF. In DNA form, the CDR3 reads TGCAGCGCCCAGGGCGGGGACGGCTATGGCTACACCTTC.

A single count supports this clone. This CDR3 reads CASSSDSGPTYEQYF. Written as DNA, the CDR3 is TGTGCCAGCAGCTCGGATAGCGGGCCGACCTACGAGCAGTACTTC. This chain connects TRBV9 to TRBJ2-7; TRBD2 agrees at 7 bases. The CDR3 is made up of 15 amino acids. J was trimmed by 2 bases and V by 4 bases; bases with no gene match: 9. Looked up from germline, CDR1 is SGDLS and CDR2 is YYNGEE.

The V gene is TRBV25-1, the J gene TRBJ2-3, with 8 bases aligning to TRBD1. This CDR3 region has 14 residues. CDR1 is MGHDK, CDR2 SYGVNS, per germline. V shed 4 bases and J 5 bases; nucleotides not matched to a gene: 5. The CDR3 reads CASSGQGKQDTQYF. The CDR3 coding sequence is TGTGCCAGCAGTGGACAGGGGAAGCAAGATACGCAGTATTTT.

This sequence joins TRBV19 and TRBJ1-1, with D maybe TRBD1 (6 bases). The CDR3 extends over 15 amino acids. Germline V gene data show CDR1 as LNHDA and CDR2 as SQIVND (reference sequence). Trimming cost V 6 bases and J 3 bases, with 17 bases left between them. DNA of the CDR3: TGTGCCAGTAGCCCCATGGGGGCCCGGCACACTGAAGCTTTCTTT. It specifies CASSPMGARHTEAFF.

DNA of the CDR3: TGTGCCAGCAGCTTCCGCTCGACTTCCTACGAGCAGTACTTC. Protein product: CASSFRSTSYEQYF. The chain is built from TRBV5-4 and TRBJ2-7; D is uncertain. The CDR3 sequence is 14 residues long. The germline gives CDR1 SGHNT, CDR2 YYREEE (reference sequence). The V gene lost 2 bases and the J gene lost 1 base, with 10 bases spanning the gap.

The CDR3 nucleotides read TGTGCCAGCAGCTCGGGACAGGCCCCGATCGACGAGCAGTACTTC. This encodes CASSSGQAPIDEQYF. V and J are TRBV9 and TRBJ2-7, with 8 bases that match TRBD1. This CDR3 is built from 15 residues. CDR1 is SGDLS, CDR2 YYNGEE, per germline. V shed 4 bases and J 5 bases; nucleotides not matched to a gene: 11. The full variable domain, with the rest looked up from reference TRBV9 and TRBJ2-7, is DSGVTQTPKHLITATGQRVTLRCSPRSGDLSVYWYQQSLDQGLQFLIQYYNGEERAKGNILERFSAQQFPDLHSELNLSSLELGDSALYFCASSSGQAPIDEQYFGPGTRLTVT.